Listed below are T cell receptor beta chains from one sample, sequenced in a study of blood T cells in healthy people across ages. TCRdb redid the calling of the 5' RACE reads with MiXCR, one entry per CDR3 protein. The sample records more than 700,000 distinct CDR3 sequences, 35% to 50% being singletons. Material for sequencing was blood. These receptors were taken from an elderly man in good health. Each CDR3 is given without its conserved first and last residue.

V	J	CDR3
TRBV27	TRBJ1-5	ASSGRDLQPQH
TRBV9	TRBJ2-1	ASSVLPPGLAGDNEQF
TRBV12-3/TRBV12-4	TRBJ2-5	ASSPQSAQY
TRBV6-5	TRBJ2-1	ASSYSGYRQMRANEQF
TRBV7-2	TRBJ1-4	ASSLLGAGEKLF
TRBV29-1	TRBJ1-1	SVEDSADTEAF
TRBV15	TRBJ2-3	ATSIPAMDTDTQY
TRBV10-2	TRBJ1-6	ATQTGGLSPLH
TRBV4-3	TRBJ2-7	ASSQGRGRGSYEQY
TRBV12-3/TRBV12-4	TRBJ1-3	ASTPDGVSGNAIY
TRBV20-1	TRBJ1-2	SAPADRGLGYT
TRBV7-9	TRBJ2-1	ASSWGRDRGNNEQF
TRBV20-1	TRBJ2-3	SAQRGEYTDTQY
TRBV5-1	TRBJ2-7	ASGLGLAISYEQY
TRBV29-1	TRBJ2-7	SVVTPPEQY
TRBV3-1	TRBJ2-2	ASSPGFGELF
TRBV6-2/TRBV6-3	TRBJ1-5	ASSYIIGTGADNQPQH
TRBV10-3	TRBJ2-3	AITQGMGDTQY
TRBV10-3	TRBJ2-5	AISASSGETQY
TRBV20-1	TRBJ2-1	SANPGTSGRGEQF
TRBV20-1	TRBJ1-2	SARDEGRGGYT
TRBV27	TRBJ2-1	ASSLRGSGVYNEQF
TRBV20-1	TRBJ2-7	SARSLTSGTYEQY
TRBV7-9	TRBJ2-1	ASSSHSYPTRALYNEQF
TRBV30	TRBJ2-6	ASERVFGTSGRGANVLT
TRBV5-1	TRBJ2-4	ASSSTIVSSGTLAKNIQY
TRBV29-1	TRBJ2-3	SEETRTDTQY
TRBV13	TRBJ2-2	ASSLSSQTGAAGELF
TRBV2	TRBJ1-4	ASRQQATNEKLF
TRBV9	TRBJ2-7	ASSVGFERTGEQY
TRBV20-1	TRBJ2-5	SARTGRNFETQY
TRBV28	TRBJ2-2	ASSLGWPGELF
TRBV7-2	TRBJ1-2	ASSSYRTFTGYT
TRBV7-3	TRBJ2-7	SSSPRASGETQY
TRBV3-1	TRBJ2-1	ASSQGVRGNEQF
TRBV5-1	TRBJ2-1	ASSFDGGEGNEQF
TRBV20-1	TRBJ2-4	SATDSVKNIQY
TRBV7-2	TRBJ2-1	ASRAKREGYNEQF
TRBV4-2	TRBJ1-6	ASRDLRQGINSPLH
TRBV6-2/TRBV6-3	TRBJ2-7	ASTEGGQGSAYEQY